This T cell receptor beta chain was observed in a study of cytomegalovirus exposure and HLA in healthy donors. With regard to this clone: As yet, its antigen is unknown.

The CDR3 has 14 amino acids. V lost 6 bases and J 0 bases, leaving 12 bases between the germline ends. In germline, CDR1 is MNHNY, CDR2 SVGAGI (reference sequence). Points from the study as a whole: The authors listed roughly 150 TCR beta chains as cytomegalovirus-associated.

The data were produced by immunoSEQ multiplex PCR, yet TCRdb's version contains in-frame clones alone and is incomplete. The sample shows over 55,000 clones, 75% to 95% of them seen only once. V and J are TRBV6-6 and TRBJ2-7; a weak D match, TRBD2 (5 bases). Sequencing was done on a sample of PBMCs. The receptor was derived from a man aged 18 to 30 in good health and CMV-seronegative. The CDR3 DNA is TGTGCCAGCAGGGGGAGAGTAGCCTCCTACGAGCAGTACTTC. Protein: CASRGRVASYEQYF.